The T cell receptor (beta chain) under discussion was sequenced for a study of cytomegalovirus exposure and HLA in healthy donors. Study-wide points: As was reported, the HLA-A and HLA-B alleles of most subjects were accurately predicted from TCR beta sequences. The authors listed some 150 TCR beta chains as cytomegalovirus-associated. TCR beta chain V- and J-gene trimming was linked, in a later analysis, to a missense variant in DCLRE1C. Productive status was seen about 87% or about 30% of the time for most TCR beta V segments in an earlier analysis.

For this clone: What it recognizes is unknown.

CDR3 length equals 16 residues. Germline CDR1 and CDR2: SGHNT and YYREEE (reference sequence). This PCR relied on a set of 60 Vbeta primers and 13 Jbeta primers. Method: immunoSEQ multiplex PCR; TCRdb's copy keeps in-frame clones and lacks some. The table for this sample gives roughly 120,000 clones. The specimen was PBMCs. The V and J genes are TRBV5-4 and TRBJ2-5; 10 bases line up with TRBD2. The DNA end lines up better with TRBJ2-7; the J call may be wrong. The receptor was derived from a man between 18 and 29 years old in good health and CMV-seronegative. The CDR3 DNA reads TGTGCCAGCAGCTTGGAAGTAGCGGGGGGCAGGCACGAGCAGTACTTC. Protein product: CASSLEVAGGRHEQYF.